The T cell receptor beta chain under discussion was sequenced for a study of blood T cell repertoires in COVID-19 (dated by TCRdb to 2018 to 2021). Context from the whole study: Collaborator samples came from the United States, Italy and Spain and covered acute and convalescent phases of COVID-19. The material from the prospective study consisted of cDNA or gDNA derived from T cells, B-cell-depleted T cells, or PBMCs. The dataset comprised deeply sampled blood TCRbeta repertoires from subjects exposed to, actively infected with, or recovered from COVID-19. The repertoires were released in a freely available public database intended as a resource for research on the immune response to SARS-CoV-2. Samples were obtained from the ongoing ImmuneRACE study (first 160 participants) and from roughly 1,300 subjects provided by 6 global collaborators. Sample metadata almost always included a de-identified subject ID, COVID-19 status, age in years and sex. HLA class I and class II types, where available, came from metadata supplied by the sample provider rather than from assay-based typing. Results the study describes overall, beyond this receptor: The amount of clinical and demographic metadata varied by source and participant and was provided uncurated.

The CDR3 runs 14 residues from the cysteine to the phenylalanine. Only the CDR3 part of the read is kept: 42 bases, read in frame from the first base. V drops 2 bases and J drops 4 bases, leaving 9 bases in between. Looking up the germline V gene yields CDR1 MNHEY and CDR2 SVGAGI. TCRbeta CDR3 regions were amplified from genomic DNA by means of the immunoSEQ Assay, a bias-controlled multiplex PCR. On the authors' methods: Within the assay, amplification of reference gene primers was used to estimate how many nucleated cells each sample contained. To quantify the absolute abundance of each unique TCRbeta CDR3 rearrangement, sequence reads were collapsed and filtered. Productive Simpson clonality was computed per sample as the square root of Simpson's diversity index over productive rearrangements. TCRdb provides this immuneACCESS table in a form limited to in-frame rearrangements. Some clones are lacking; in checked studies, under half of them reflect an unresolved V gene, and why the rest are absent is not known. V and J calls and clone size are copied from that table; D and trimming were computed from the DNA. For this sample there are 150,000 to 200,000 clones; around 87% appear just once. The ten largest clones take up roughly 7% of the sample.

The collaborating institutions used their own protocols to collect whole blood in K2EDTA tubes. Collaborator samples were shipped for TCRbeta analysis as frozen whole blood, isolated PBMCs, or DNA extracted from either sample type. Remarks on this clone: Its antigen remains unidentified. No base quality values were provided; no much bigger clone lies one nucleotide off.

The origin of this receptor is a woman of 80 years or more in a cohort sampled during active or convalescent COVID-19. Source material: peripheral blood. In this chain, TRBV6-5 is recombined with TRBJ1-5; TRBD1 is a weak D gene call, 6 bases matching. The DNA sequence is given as TGTGCCAGCAGTTACAGTGACAGGAATCAGCCCCAGCATTTT. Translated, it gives CASSYSDRNQPQHF.